The clone carrying this T cell receptor (beta chain) was seen once. Its antigen is not identified. These data belong to a study of CD8 T cells in Susac syndrome. The wider study: When blood was drawn, the patients with Susac syndrome were therapy-naive, on corticosteroids, or on intravenous immunoglobulin alone. Study-level findings and limits: Susac CD8+ cells expanded clonally the most in TEMRA cells and in active patients.

The authors reverse transcribed roughly 0.5 to 1 ug RNA with random hexamers. Using its own MiXCR run on the immunoSEQ multiplex PCR reads, TCRdb lists one record per CDR3 protein. Seen here are 75,000 or so distinct CDR3 sequences, over 85% observed once, and the top ten hold about 0.99%. Trimming left V 0 bases short and J 1 base short, with 6 bases between. There are 13 residues in the CDR3. In germline, CDR1 is SQVTM, CDR2 ANQGSEA. It was negative isolation that provided the CD8+ and CD4+ T cells, whereas TEMRA cells were enriched by FACS. The TCR was taken from a human donor with Susac syndrome. The specimen sequenced was CD8+ T cells from PBMCs. The chain combines TRBV29-1 with TRBJ2-5, with D perhaps being TRBD1 or TRBD2 (5 bases each). Here the CDR3 DNA reads TGCAGCGTTGAAGACGGGACCCAAGAGACCCAGTACTTC. Translated: CSVEDGTQETQYF.